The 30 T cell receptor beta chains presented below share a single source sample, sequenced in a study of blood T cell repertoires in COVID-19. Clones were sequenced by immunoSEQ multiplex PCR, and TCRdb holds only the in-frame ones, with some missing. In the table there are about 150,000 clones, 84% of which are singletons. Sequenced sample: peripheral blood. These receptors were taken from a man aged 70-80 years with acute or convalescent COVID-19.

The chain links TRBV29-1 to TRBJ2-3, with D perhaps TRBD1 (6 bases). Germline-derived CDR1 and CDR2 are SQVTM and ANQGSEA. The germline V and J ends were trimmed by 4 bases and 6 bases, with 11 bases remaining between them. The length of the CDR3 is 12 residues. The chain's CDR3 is CSVGNRDDTQYF. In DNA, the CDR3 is TGCAGCGTTGGGAACAGGGACGATACGCAGTATTTT.

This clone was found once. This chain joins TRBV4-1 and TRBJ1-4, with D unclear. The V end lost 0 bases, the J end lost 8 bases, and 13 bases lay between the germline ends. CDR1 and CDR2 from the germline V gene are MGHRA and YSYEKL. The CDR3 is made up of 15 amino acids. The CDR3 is CASSQDVPFGEKLFF. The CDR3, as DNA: TGCGCCAGCAGCCAAGACGTCCCCTTTGGCGAAAAACTGTTTTTT.

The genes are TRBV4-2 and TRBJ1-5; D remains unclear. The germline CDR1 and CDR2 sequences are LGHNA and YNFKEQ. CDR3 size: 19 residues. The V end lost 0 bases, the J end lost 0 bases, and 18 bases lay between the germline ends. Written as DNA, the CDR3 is TGTGCCAGCAGCCAAGATTTGACACCGAGAAAGATTAGCAATCAGCCCCAGCATTTT. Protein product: CASSQDLTPRKISNQPQHF.

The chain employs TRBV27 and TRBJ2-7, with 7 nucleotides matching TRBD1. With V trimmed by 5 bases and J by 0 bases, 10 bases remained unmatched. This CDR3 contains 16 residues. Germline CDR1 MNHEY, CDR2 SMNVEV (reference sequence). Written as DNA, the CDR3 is TGTGCCAGCAGTGAATACTGGGACAGCAGCTCCTACGAGCAGTACTTC. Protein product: CASSEYWDSSSYEQYF.

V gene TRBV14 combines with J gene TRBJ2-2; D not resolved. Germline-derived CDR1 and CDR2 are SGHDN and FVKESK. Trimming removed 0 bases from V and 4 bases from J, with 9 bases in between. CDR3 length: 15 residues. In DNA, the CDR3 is TGTGCCAGCAGCCAAGATCTATCGGGCACCGGGGAGCTGTTTTTT. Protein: CASSQDLSGTGELFF.

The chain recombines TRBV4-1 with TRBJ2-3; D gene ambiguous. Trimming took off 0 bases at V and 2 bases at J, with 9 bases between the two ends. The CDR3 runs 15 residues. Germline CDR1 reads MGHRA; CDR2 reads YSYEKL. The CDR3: CASSQEKEYTDTQYF. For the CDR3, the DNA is TGCGCCAGCAGCCAAGAAAAAGAGTACACAGATACGCAGTATTTT.

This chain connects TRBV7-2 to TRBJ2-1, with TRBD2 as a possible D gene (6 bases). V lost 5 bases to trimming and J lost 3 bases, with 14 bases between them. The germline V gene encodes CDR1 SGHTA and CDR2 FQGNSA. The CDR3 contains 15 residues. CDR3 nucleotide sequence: TGTGCCAGCAGCCTACGACTAGGGGACTACAATGAGCAGTTCTTC. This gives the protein CASSLRLGDYNEQFF.

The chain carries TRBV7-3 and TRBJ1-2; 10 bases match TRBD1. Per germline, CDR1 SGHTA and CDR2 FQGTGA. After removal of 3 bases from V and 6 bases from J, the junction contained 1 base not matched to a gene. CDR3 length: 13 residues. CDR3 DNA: TGTGCCAGCAGCTTTGGGACAGGGGATGGCTACACCTTC. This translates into CASSFGTGDGYTF.

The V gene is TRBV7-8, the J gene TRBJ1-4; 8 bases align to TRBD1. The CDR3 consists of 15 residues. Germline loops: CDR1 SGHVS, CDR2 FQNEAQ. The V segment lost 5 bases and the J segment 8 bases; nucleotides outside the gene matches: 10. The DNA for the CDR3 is TGTGCCAGCAGCGTATCAGGGGGCGATAGGGAAAAACTGTTTTTT. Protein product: CASSVSGGDREKLFF.

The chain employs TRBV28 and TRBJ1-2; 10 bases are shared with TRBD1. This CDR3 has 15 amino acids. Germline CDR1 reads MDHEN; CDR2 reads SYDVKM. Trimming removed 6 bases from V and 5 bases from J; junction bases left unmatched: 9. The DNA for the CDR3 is TGTGCCAGCAGCCCTCGTGGGACAGGGGTGTATGGCTACACCTTC. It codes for CASSPRGTGVYGYTF.

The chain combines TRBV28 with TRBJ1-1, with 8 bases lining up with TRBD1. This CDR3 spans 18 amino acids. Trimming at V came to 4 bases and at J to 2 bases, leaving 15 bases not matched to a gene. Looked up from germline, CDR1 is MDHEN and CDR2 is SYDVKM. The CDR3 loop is CASSYGRGTGRLNTEAFF. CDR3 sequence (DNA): TGTGCCAGCAGTTACGGACGGGGGACAGGAAGGTTAAACACTGAAGCTTTCTTT.

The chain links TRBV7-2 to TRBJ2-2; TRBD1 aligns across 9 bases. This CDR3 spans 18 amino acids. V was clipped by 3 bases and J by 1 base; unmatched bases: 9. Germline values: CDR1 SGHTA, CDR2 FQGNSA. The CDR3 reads CASSFPRGGQGNTGELFF. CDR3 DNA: TGTGCCAGCAGCTTCCCCCGAGGGGGACAGGGGAACACCGGGGAGCTGTTTTTT. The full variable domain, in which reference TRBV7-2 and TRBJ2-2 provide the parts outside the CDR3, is GAGVSQSPSNKVTEKGKDVELRCDPISGHTALYWYRQSLGQGLEFLIYFQGNSAPDKSGLPSDRFSAERTGGSVSTLTIQRTQQEDSAVYLCASSFPRGGQGNTGELFFGEGSRLTVL.

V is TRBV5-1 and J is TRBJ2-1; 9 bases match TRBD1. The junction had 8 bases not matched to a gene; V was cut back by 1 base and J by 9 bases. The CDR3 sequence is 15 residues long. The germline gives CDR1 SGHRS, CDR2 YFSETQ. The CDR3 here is CASSLMGQGAGEQFF. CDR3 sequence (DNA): TGCGCCAGCAGCTTGATGGGACAGGGTGCTGGTGAGCAGTTCTTC.

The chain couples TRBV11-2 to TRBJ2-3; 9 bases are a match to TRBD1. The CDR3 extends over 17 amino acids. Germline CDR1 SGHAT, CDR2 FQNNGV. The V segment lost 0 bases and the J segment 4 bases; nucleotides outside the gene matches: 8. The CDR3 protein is CASSLEGPGQGPDTQYF. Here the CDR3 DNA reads TGTGCCAGCAGCTTAGAGGGACCGGGACAGGGCCCAGATACGCAGTATTTT.

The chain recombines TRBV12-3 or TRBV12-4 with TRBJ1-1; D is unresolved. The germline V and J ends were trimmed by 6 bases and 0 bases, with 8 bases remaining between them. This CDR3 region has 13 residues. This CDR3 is CASRTDMNTEAFF. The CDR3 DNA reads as TGTGCCAGCAGGACCGACATGAACACTGAAGCTTTCTTT.

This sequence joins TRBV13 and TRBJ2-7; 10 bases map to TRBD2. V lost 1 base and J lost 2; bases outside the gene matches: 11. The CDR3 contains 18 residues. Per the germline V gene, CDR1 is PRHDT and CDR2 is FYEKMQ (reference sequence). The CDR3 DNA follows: TGTGCCAGCAGCTTAGCCCCTGGGCTAGCGGGAGTAGCCTACGAGCAGTACTTC. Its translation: CASSLAPGLAGVAYEQYF.

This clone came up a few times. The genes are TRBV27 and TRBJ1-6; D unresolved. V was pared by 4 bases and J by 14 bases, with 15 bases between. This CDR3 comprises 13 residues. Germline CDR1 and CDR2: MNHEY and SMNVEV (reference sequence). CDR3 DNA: TGTGCCAGCAGTTCGCAGACACCATTCACCCTCCACTTT. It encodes CASSSQTPFTLHF.

The CDR3, as DNA: TGTGCCAGCAGCCAAGGACTAGCGGGAGAGGGAGATACGCAGTATTTT. It encodes CASSQGLAGEGDTQYF. The rearrangement links TRBV4-2 to TRBJ2-3, with TRBD2 matching over 12 bases. The CDR3 is 16 amino acids. The V and J ends lost 1 base and 5 bases, in that order; junction bases with no gene match: 4. Germline CDR1 LGHNA, CDR2 YNFKEQ.

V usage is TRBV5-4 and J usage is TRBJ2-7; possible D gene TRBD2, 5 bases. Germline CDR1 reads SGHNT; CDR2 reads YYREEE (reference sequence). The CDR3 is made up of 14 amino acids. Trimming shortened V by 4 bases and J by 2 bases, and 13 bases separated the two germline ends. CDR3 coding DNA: TGTGCCAGCAGCCCAGAAGGACTGCCCTACGAGCAGTACTTC. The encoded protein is CASSPEGLPYEQYF.

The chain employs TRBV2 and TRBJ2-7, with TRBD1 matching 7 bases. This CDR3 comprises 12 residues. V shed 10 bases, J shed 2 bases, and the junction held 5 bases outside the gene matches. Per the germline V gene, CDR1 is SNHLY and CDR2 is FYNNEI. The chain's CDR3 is CATRDRAYEQYF. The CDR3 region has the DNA TGTGCCACTCGAGACAGGGCCTACGAGCAGTACTTC.

The CDR3 loop reads CATSRAGGTGELFF. CDR3 nucleotide sequence: TGTGCCACCAGTCGGGCAGGGGGGACCGGGGAGCTGTTTTTT. V is TRBV24-1 and J is TRBJ2-2; tentatively, D is TRBD1 (7 bases). V was trimmed by 6 bases and J by 5 bases, leaving 12 bases between them. CDR3 length equals 14 residues. Germline V gives CDR1 KGHDR, CDR2 SFDVKD.

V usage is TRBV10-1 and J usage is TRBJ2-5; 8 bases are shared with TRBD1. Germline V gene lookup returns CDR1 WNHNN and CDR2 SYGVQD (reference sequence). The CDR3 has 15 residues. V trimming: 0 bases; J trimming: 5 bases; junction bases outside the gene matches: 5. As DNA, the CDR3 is TGCGCCAGCAGTGAGTCGGGCAGGGGGCTCGAGACCCAGTACTTC. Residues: CASSESGRGLETQYF.

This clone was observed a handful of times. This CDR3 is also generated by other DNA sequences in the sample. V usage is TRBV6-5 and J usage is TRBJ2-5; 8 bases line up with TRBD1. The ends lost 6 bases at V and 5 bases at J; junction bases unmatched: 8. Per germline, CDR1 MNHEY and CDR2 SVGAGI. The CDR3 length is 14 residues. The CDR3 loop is CASSSQGARETQYF. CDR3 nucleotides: TGTGCCAGCAGCTCCCAGGGGGCCAGGGAGACCCAGTACTTC.

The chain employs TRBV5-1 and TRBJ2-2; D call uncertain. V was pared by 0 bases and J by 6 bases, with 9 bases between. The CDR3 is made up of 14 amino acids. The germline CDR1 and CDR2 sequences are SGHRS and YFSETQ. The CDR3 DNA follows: TGCGCCAGCAGCTTGGCGAGCCCCCCCGGGGAGCTGTTTTTT. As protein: CASSLASPPGELFF. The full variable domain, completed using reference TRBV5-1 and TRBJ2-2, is KAGVTQTPRYLIKTRGQQVTLSCSPISGHRSVSWYQQTPGQGLQFLFEYFSETQRNKGNFPGRFSGRQFSNSRSEMNVSTLELGDSALYLCASSLASPPGELFFGEGSRLTVL.

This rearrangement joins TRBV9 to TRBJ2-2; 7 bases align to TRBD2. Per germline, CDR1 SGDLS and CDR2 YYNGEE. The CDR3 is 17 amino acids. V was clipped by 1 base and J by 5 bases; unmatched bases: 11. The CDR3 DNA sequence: TGTGCCAGCAGCGTAACTCTTCTTACGGGAGGTACCGGGGAGCTGTTTTTT. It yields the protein CASSVTLLTGGTGELFF.

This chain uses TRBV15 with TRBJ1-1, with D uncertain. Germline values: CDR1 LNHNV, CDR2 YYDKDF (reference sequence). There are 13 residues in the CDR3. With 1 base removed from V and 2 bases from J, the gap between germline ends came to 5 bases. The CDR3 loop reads CATSRVTNTEAFF. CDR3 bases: TGTGCCACCAGCAGAGTTACAAACACTGAAGCTTTCTTT.

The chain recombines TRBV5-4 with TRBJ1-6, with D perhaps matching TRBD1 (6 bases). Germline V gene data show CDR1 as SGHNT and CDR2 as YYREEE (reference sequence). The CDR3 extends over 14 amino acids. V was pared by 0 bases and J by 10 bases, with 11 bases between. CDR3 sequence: CASSLDRDGSPLHF. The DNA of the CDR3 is TGTGCCAGCAGCTTGGACAGGGATGGCTCACCCCTCCACTTT. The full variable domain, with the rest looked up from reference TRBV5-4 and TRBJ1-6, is ETGVTQSPTHLIKTRGQQVTLRCSSQSGHNTVSWYQQALGQGPQFIFQYYREEENGRGNFPPRFSGLQFPNYSSELNVNALELDDSALYLCASSLDRDGSPLHFGNGTRLTVT.

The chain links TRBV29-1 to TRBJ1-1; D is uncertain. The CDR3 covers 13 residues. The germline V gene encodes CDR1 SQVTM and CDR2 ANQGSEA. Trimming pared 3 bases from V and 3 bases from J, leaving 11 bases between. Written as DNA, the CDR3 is TGCAGCGTTGAGGCCCAGGCTGACACTGAAGCTTTCTTT. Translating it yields CSVEAQADTEAFF. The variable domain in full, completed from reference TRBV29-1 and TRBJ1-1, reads SAVISQKPSRDICQRGTSLTIQCQVDSQVTMMFWYRQQPGQSLTLIATANQGSEATYESGFVIDKFPISRPNLTFSTLTVSNMSPEDSSIYLCSVEAQADTEAFFGQGTRLTVV.

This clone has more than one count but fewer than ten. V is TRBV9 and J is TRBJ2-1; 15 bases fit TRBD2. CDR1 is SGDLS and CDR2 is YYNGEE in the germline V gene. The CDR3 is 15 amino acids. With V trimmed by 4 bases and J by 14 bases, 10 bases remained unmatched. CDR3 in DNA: TGTGCCAGCAGCCCGGGACTAGCGGGAGGCGCAGGGGAGTTCTTC. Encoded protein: CASSPGLAGGAGEFF.

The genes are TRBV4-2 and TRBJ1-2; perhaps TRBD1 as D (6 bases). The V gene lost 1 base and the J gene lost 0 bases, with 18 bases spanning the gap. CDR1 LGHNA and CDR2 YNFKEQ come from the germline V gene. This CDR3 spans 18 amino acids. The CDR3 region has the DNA TGTGCCAGCAGCCAAGCGGGCCCAGGGGTCAGAGCTAACTATGGCTACACCTTC. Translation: CASSQAGPGVRANYGYTF.